This T cell receptor (beta chain) was observed in a study of T-cell memory formation after mild COVID-19. Study-level information: Most TCR clusters belonged to a single donor. Study-level results: Whether day 37 second-wave clones are SARS-CoV-2-specific was not confirmed. Balance between CD4 and CD8 was seen in clones contracting day 15 to 85, and a CD4+ lean was seen in later expanders.

MiXCR, run by TCRdb on the 5' RACE reads, gives a single entry per CDR3 protein. This repertoire shows 500,000 to 650,000 distinct CDR3 sequences, less than 25% found once; its top ten account for around 7.7%. CDR1 is SGHAT and CDR2 is FQNNGV in the germline V gene. The CDR3 runs 16 residues. As regards this clonotype: Its antigen is as yet unknown. Relative to the germline gene, one junction end is altered; a read error may explain this.

The sequenced material came from PBMCs or a T cell subset sorted from them (not recorded which). The TCR was taken from an adult woman who had mild COVID-19 (a few samples of this study predate the infection). Cell type and time point are not known. The genes are TRBV11-2 and TRBJ2-1; 10 bases fit TRBD2. The CDR3 nucleotides read TGTGCCAGCAGATTAGTTGGGCTAGCGGGGGTGGATGAGCAGTTCTTC. As protein: CASRLVGLAGVDEQFF. Filled out from reference TRBV11-2 and TRBJ2-1, the complete variable domain reads EAGVAQSPRYKIIEKRQSVAFWCNPISGHATLYWYQQILGQGPKLLIQFQNNGVVDDSQLPKDRFSAERLKGVDSTLKIQPAKLEDSAVYLCASRLVGLAGVDEQFFGPGTRLTVL.